This TCR beta chain emerged from a study of Graves' ophthalmopathy and Graves' hyperthyroidism. Study details: Samples of peripheral blood were obtained at initial diagnosis, prior to treatment of any kind.

A duration under 3 months, NOSPECS ≥4, CAS ≥3 and moderate-to-severe activity characterized the donors with ophthalmopathy. The PBMC fraction was derived from around 10 ml of fresh peripheral blood. At least ten counts were recorded for this clonotype. Its antigen is as yet unknown. TCR beta CDR3 regions were amplified from RNA transcripts. First-round RT-PCR employed HTBI primers, with a second-round multiplex PCR after it. One entry per CDR3 protein results from TCRdb running MiXCR on the multiplex PCR reads. The table records fewer than 350,000 distinct CDR3 sequences, 15% to 20% of them present only once. Study results and caveats: Among thyroid clonotypes expanded above 0.001 frequency, most also appeared in blood.

Trimming took off 0 bases at V and 6 bases at J, with 11 bases between the two ends. This CDR3 has 14 amino acids. CDR1 is MGHRA, CDR2 YSYEKL, per germline. This receptor was obtained from an adult man with Graves' ophthalmopathy. The sample taken for sequencing was peripheral blood. V and J are TRBV4-1 and TRBJ1-1, with D possibly being TRBD1 (5 bases). As DNA, the CDR3 is TGCGCCAGCAGCCAAGATCCAGGGTGGGCTGAAGCTTTCTTT. Amino acid sequence: CASSQDPGWAEAFF.